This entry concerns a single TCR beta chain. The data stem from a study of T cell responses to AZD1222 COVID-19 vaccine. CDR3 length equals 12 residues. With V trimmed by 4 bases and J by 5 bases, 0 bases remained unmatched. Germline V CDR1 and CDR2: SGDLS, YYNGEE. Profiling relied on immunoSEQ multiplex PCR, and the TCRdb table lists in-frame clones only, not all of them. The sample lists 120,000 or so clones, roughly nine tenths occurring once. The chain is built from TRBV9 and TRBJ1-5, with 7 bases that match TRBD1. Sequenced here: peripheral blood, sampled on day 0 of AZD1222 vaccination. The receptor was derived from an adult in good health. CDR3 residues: CASSTGDQPQHF. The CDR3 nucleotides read TGTGCCAGCAGCACAGGGGATCAGCCCCAGCATTTT.